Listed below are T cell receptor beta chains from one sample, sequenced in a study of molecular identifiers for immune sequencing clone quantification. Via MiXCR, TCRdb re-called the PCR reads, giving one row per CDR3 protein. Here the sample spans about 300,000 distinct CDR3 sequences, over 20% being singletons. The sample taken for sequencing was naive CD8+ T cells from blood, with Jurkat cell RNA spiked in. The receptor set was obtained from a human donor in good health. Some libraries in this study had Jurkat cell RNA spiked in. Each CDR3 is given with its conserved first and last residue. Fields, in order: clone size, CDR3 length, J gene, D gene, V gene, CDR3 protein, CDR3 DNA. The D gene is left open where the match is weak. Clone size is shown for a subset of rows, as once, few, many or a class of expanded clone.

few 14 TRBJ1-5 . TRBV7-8 CASSSGTNYQPQHF TGTGCCAGCAGCTCCGGGACAAATTATCAGCCCCAGCATTTT
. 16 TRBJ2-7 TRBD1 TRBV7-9 CASSPSGTGGTHEQYF TGTGCCAGCAGCCCGTCCGGGACAGGGGGTACCCACGAGCAGTACTTC
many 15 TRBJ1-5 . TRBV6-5 CASSYSRHFNQPQHF TGTGCCAGCAGTTACTCGAGGCATTTTAATCAGCCCCAGCATTTT
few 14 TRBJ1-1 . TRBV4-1 CASSQEAGATEAFF TGCGCCAGCAGCCAAGAGGCGGGCGCAACTGAAGCTTTCTTT
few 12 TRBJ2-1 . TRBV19 CASSFGPGEQFF TGTGCCAGTAGTTTTGGTCCGGGTGAGCAGTTCTTC
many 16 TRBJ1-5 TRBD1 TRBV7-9 CASSSGTGFLMEPQHF TGTGCCAGCAGCTCCGGGACAGGCTTTTTGATGGAGCCCCAGCATTTT
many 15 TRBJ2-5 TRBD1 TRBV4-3 CASSRGTGGRETQYF TGCGCCAGCAGCCGCGGAACAGGGGGCAGAGAGACCCAGTACTTC
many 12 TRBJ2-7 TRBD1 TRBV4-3 CASSPDRELQYF TGCGCCAGCAGCCCCGACAGGGAGTTACAGTACTTC
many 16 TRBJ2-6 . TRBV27 CASSLIHVSGANVLTF TGTGCCAGCAGTTTGATACATGTCTCTGGGGCCAACGTCCTGACTTTC
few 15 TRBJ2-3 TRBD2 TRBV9 CASSSPGGPKDTQYF TGTGCCAGCAGCTCTCCGGGGGGGCCGAAAGATACGCAGTATTTT
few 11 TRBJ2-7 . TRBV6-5 CASTGSYEQYF TGTGCCAGCACCGGGAGTTACGAGCAGTACTTC
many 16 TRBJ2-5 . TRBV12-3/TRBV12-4 CASSPGRGDSQETQYF TGTGCCAGCAGTCCAGGAAGGGGGGACAGCCAAGAGACCCAGTACTTC
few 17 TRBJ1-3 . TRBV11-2 CASSLDIPERVRNTIYF TGTGCCAGCAGCTTAGATATCCCGGAGAGGGTTCGAAACACCATATATTTT
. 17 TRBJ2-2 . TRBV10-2 CASSESRGSFYTGELFF TGCGCCAGCAGTGAGAGTCGTGGCAGCTTTTACACCGGGGAGCTGTTTTTT
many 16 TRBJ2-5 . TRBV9 CASSVVAGPSGETQYF TGTGCCAGCAGCGTAGTGGCAGGGCCCTCGGGGGAGACCCAGTACTTC
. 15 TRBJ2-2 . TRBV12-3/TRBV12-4 CASTMEGAGTGELFF TGTGCCAGCACCATGGAGGGAGCTGGTACCGGGGAGCTGTTTTTT